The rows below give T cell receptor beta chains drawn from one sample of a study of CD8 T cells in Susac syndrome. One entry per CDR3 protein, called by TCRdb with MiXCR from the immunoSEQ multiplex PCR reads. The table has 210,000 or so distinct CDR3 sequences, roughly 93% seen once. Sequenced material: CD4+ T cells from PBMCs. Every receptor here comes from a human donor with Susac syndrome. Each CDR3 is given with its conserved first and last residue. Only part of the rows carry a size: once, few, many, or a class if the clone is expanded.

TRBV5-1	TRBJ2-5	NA	CASSREGTEQETQYF
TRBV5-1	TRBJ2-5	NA	CASSLAAGPETQYF
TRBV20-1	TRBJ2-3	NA	CSARDYTISTDTQYF
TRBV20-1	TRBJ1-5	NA	CSAGTGWGDSNQPQHF
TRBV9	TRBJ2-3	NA	CASSAGLRLAGANLLSTDTQYF
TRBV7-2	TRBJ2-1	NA	CASSLASPSYNEQFF
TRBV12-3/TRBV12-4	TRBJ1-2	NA	CASSLIMGADYGYTF
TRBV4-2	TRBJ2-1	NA	CASSQDGGSVFF
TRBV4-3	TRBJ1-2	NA	CASSQDVDAGYTF
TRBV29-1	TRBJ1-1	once	CSVRGRRFYEAFF
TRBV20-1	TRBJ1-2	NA	CSARGGAHGYTF
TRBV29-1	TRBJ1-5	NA	CSAGGGLNQPQHF
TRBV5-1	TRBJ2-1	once	CASGRLAEGNEQFF
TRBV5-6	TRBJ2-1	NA	CASSFRLAGEQFF
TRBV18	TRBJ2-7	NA	CASSPRTGEEGYEQYF
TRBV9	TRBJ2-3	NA	CASSKQISTDTQYF
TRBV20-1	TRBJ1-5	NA	CSAGSVTNQPQHF
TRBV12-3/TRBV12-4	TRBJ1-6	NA	CASSLKGGNSPLHF
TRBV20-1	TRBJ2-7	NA	CSAHRRDRAYEQYF
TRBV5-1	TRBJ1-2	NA	CASSPSRGIGYTF
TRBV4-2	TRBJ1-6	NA	CASSQEPITGTGGAPLHF
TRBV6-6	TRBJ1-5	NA	CASRPTGYSNQPQHF
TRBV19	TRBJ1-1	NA	CASSISGRVNTEAFF
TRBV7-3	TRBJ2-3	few	CASSLEPTDTQYF
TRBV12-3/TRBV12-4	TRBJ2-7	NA	CASSLPRVPPYEQYF
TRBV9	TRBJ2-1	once	CASSVALLALEGGNNEQFF
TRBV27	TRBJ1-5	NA	CASSLPPFSGRVNQPQHF
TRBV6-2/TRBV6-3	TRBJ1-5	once	CASSGGWYSNQPQHF
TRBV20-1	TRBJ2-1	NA	CSARFASGENNEQFF
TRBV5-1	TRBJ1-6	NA	CASSLVSSRGNSPLHF
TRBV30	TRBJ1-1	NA	CAWSVDSAAFF
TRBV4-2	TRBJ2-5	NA	CASSHHGGEEETQYF
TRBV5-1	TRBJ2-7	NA	CASWDNTYEQYF
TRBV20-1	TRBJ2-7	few	CSARDAVTAYEQYF
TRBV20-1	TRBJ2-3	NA	CSAPNREGEGADTQYF
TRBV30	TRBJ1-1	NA	CAWSRSGGIDTEAFF